This record looks at one T cell receptor (beta chain) sequence and its context. The data were obtained in a study of blood T cell repertoires in COVID-19. Overall study: Donors in the United States, Italy and Spain gave samples during acute or convalescent COVID-19.

J lost 13 bases, V lost 2 bases, and 16 bases had no gene match. The germline V gene encodes CDR1 SQVTM and CDR2 ANQGSEA. This CDR3 spans 15 amino acids. In the study's own analysis: How many nucleated cells were present was estimated from reference gene primer amplification. Produced via immunoSEQ multiplex PCR; TCRdb's table is partial and in-frame only. Clonal size and the V and J genes are those of that table, whereas D and trimming came from the DNA. This sample has around 41,000 clones, with 70% to 90% found just once. This chain joins TRBV29-1 and TRBJ2-1, with TRBD2 identical over 8 bases. The sequencing sample was made of peripheral blood. The TCR originated in a human donor in a cohort sampled during active COVID-19. The CDR3 sequence is CSVERGGGPSSFQFF. The CDR3, as DNA: TGCAGCGTTGAACGGGGCGGGGGGCCATCCTCCTTTCAGTTCTTC.